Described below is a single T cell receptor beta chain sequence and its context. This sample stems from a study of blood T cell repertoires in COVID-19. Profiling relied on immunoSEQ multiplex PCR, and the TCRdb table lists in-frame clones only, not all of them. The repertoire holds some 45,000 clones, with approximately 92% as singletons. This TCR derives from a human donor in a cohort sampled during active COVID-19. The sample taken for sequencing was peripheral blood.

The CDR3 here is CASSADRAFQETQYF. The CDR3 region has the DNA TGTGCCAGCAGTGCAGACAGGGCCTTTCAAGAGACCCAGTACTTC. The chain carries TRBV2 and TRBJ2-5; 7 positions match TRBD1. Losses at the gene ends were 4 bases for V and 2 bases for J; bases not matched to a gene: 7. Germline lookup yields CDR1 SNHLY and CDR2 FYNNEI. This CDR3 region has 15 residues.